This TCR beta chain was observed in a study of T cells after yellow fever vaccination. TCRdb re-called the 5' RACE reads with MiXCR, one entry per CDR3 protein. The sample has about 230,000 distinct CDR3 sequences, around 6.7% seen once; the top ten hold 0.8% to 1.2%. This clonotype has a handful of counts. This specimen consisted of CD4+ T cells sorted from PBMCs, obtained on the day of the yellow fever booster vaccination. The sequence was obtained from a man aged 25 to 40 who received the YFV17D yellow fever vaccine.

CDR3 bases: TGTGCCAGCAGCTTAAGAGTAGGGGGCGACGCGAACACCGGGGAGCTGTTTTTT. It codes for CASSLRVGGDANTGELFF. The genes are TRBV7-3 and TRBJ2-2, with 7 bases identical to TRBD1. The germline V gene encodes CDR1 SGHTA and CDR2 FQGTGA. The CDR3 is made up of 18 amino acids. After removal of 1 base from V and 0 bases from J, the junction contained 8 bases not matched to a gene.